The clone carrying this T cell receptor beta chain was seen only a few times. The antigen remains unidentified. This entry comes from a study of CD8 T cells in ankylosing spondylitis. Broader study findings: A TCR beta motif made of several highly homologous variants seemed typical of ankylosing spondylitis blood.

MiXCR, applied by TCRdb to the 5' RACE reads, yields one record per CDR3 protein. The data show about 540,000 distinct CDR3 sequences, 12% seen once. The CDR3 contains 15 residues. Germline CDR1 reads SQVTM; CDR2 reads ANQGSEA. Trimming pared 6 bases from V and 0 bases from J, leaving 15 bases between. Sequencing used blood, either unsorted or a sorted T cell fraction (not recorded which). This receptor was identified in a male donor with ankylosing spondylitis. This chain links TRBV29-1 with TRBJ2-1; D not resolved. CDR3 nucleotide sequence: TGCAGCGTAGATCCTAGGGCTGTCTCCTACAATGAGCAGTTCTTC. It codes for CSVDPRAVSYNEQFF.